Listed below are T cell receptor beta chains from one sample, sequenced in a study of technical replicates of blood from a few donors. Sequencing was performed with immunoSEQ multiplex PCR; in TCRdb, only in-frame clones are kept and a portion is missing. The sample lists tens of thousands of clones, 90% to 95% occurring once. Sequencing was carried out using T cells isolated from PBMCs. The receptor source for this set is a human donor in good health. The CDR3 runs from the conserved cysteine through the conserved F or W. The order of the fields is clone size, V gene, D gene, J gene, CDR3 protein, CDR3 DNA. D genes are given only for firm matches. Some rows have no size entry. The others give once, few or many, or a class for an expanded clone.

clone size: NA; V gene: TRBV6-6; D gene: NA; J gene: TRBJ1-2; CDR3 protein: CASRVAAYGYTF; CDR3 DNA: TGTGCCAGCAGGGTGGCGGCCTATGGCTACACCTTC
clone size: NA; V gene: TRBV10-1; D gene: TRBD1; J gene: TRBJ2-1; CDR3 protein: CASSSGTGVGNEQFF; CDR3 DNA: TGCGCCAGCAGTTCGGGGACAGGGGTGGGCAATGAGCAGTTCTTC
clone size: NA; V gene: TRBV5-1; D gene: TRBD1; J gene: TRBJ1-2; CDR3 protein: CASSWGQGQGGYTF; CDR3 DNA: TGCGCCAGCAGCTGGGGACAGGGGCAAGGTGGCTACACCTTC
clone size: once; V gene: TRBV6-1; D gene: TRBD1; J gene: TRBJ1-5; CDR3 protein: CASSSRGQSNQPQHF; CDR3 DNA: TGTGCCAGCAGTTCTAGGGGACAGAGCAATCAGCCCCAGCATTTT
clone size: NA; V gene: TRBV2; D gene: TRBD1; J gene: TRBJ2-7; CDR3 protein: CASRPGQGSHEQYF; CDR3 DNA: TGTGCCAGCAGACCGGGACAGGGGTCCCACGAGCAGTACTTC
clone size: NA; V gene: TRBV7-6; D gene: NA; J gene: TRBJ1-3; CDR3 protein: CASSLGVGNTIYF; CDR3 DNA: TGTGCCAGCAGCTTGGGCGTGGGAAACACCATATATTTT
clone size: NA; V gene: TRBV6-1; D gene: NA; J gene: TRBJ2-5; CDR3 protein: CASSEEQGGTQYF; CDR3 DNA: TGTGCCAGCAGTGAGGAGCAGGGGGGGACCCAGTACTTC
clone size: NA; V gene: TRBV27; D gene: NA; J gene: TRBJ1-1; CDR3 protein: CASSYRRNTEAFF; CDR3 DNA: TGTGCCAGCAGTTACAGGAGAAACACTGAAGCTTTCTTT
clone size: NA; V gene: TRBV6-1; D gene: NA; J gene: TRBJ1-5; CDR3 protein: CASNPWGGAQPQHF; CDR3 DNA: TGTGCCAGCAACCCGTGGGGGGGGGCTCAGCCCCAGCATTTT
clone size: NA; V gene: TRBV6-1; D gene: TRBD2; J gene: TRBJ2-1; CDR3 protein: CASSEMGLAGVNEQFF; CDR3 DNA: TGTGCCAGCAGTGAAATGGGACTAGCGGGGGTCAATGAGCAGTTCTTC
clone size: once; V gene: TRBV6-1; D gene: NA; J gene: TRBJ1-4; CDR3 protein: CASRAGVGNEKLFF; CDR3 DNA: TGTGCCAGCAGAGCAGGGGTGGGGAATGAAAAACTGTTTTTT
clone size: NA; V gene: TRBV6-1; D gene: TRBD2; J gene: TRBJ2-2; CDR3 protein: CASSVSTSGRSRTGELFF; CDR3 DNA: TGTGCCAGCAGTGTGTCGACTAGCGGGAGGTCGCGCACCGGGGAGCTGTTTTTT
clone size: NA; V gene: TRBV5-1; D gene: NA; J gene: TRBJ2-6; CDR3 protein: CASARGGSLDKGANVLTF; CDR3 DNA: TGCGCCAGCGCCCGAGGAGGGAGTCTGGATAAGGGGGCCAACGTCCTGACTTTC